This T cell receptor (beta chain) was observed in a study of T cell responses to AZD1222 COVID-19 vaccine. Sequenced by immunoSEQ multiplex PCR; TCRdb stores in-frame clones only, minus some. Of around 150,000 clones detected, 91% appear once; the ten largest clones hold less than 1.5%. Concerning this clone: Its antigen is unknown.

Study-wide results and limits: Repertoires were obtained only post-peak T cell response.

V was pared by 4 bases and J by 0 bases, with 4 bases of the junction left unmatched. The CDR3 is made up of 17 amino acids. The germline V gene encodes CDR1 SGHDN and CDR2 FVKESK. The chain uses TRBV14 and TRBJ2-6, with 9 bases aligning to TRBD1. This TCR was sampled from an adult who received the AZD1222 COVID-19 vaccine. The sequences come from peripheral blood, collected 28 days after the second AZD1222 dose. The CDR3 spells CASSPGQGRSGANVLTF. CDR3 nucleotide sequence: TGTGCCAGCAGCCCCGGACAGGGGCGCTCTGGGGCCAACGTCCTGACTTTC.